Listed here are 5 T cell receptor beta chains from one sample, sequenced in a study of blood T cell repertoires in COVID-19. Clones were read by immunoSEQ multiplex PCR, and TCRdb kept only the in-frame ones, dropping some. The sample has around 300,000 clones; 80% to 90% are singletons. Input material: peripheral blood. Receptors originate from a woman aged 70-85 years with acute or convalescent COVID-19.

The chain is built from TRBV7-9 and TRBJ1-1; unclear D gene. The CDR3 has 11 amino acids. Trimming cost V 3 bases and J 8 bases, with 7 bases left between them. Germline loops: CDR1 SEHNR, CDR2 FQNEAQ (reference sequence). CDR3 nucleotide sequence: TGTGCCAGCAGCTTCCAGGCGGAAGCTTTCTTT. Protein: CASSFQAEAFF.

The chain uses TRBV12-1 and TRBJ1-1. TRBV12-1 is shown as a pseudogene. The CDR3 has 19 residues. The CDR3 loop is CASSPRLRGRASEGTEAFF. Written as DNA, the CDR3 is TGTGCCAGCAGCCCCCGACTGCGGGGACGAGCCAGCGAGGGCACTGAAGCTTTCTTT.

The chain combines TRBV3-1 (or the pseudogene TRBV3-2) with TRBJ1-2; D not resolved. This CDR3 comprises 15 residues. Trimming stripped 4 bases from V and 7 bases from J, with 19 bases between. Germline loops: CDR1 LGHDT, CDR2 YNNKEL (reference sequence). The CDR3 region has the DNA TGTGCCAGCAGCCGAAACCCTCCTCAGTCCTCTGGCTACACCTTC. It encodes CASSRNPPQSSGYTF.

This rearrangement joins TRBV7-3 to TRBJ2-3; TRBD2 matches 8 bases. The CDR3 is 15 amino acids. Looked up from germline, CDR1 is SGHTA and CDR2 is FQGTGA. V lost 5 bases and J lost 2; bases outside the gene matches: 6. CDR3 sequence: CASSRVGGDTDTQYF. CDR3 in DNA: TGTGCCAGCAGCCGAGTCGGGGGGGACACAGATACGCAGTATTTT.

This sequence joins TRBV6-1 and TRBJ1-5, with D perhaps matching TRBD1 (6 bases). The V end lost 0 bases, the J end lost 6 bases, and 12 bases lay between the germline ends. The CDR3 has 15 amino acids. The V gene's germline CDR1 is MNHNS and CDR2 SASEGT. CDR3 amino acids: CASSEAGGRGQPQHF. The CDR3, as DNA: TGTGCCAGCAGTGAAGCGGGGGGGCGCGGTCAGCCCCAGCATTTT.